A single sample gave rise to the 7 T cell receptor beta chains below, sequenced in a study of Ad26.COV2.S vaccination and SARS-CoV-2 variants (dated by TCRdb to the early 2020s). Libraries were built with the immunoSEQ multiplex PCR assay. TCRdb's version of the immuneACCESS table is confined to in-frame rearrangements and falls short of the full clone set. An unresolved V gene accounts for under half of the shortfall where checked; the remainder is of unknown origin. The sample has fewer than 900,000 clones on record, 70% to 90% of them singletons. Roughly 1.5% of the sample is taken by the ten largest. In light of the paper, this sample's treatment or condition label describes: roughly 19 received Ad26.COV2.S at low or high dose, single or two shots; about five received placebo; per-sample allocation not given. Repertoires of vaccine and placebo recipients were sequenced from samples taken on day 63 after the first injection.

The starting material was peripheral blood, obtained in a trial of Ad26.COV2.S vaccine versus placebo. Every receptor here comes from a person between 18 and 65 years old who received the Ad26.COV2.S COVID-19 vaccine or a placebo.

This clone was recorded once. The CDR3 DNA sequence: TGTGCCAGCTCTCCATCGGAAGGTCAGCCCCAGCATTTT. Encoded protein: CASSPSEGQPQHF. This chain connects TRBV18 to TRBJ1-5; no clear D. The V gene's germline CDR1 is KGHSH and CDR2 LQKENI. The V and J ends lost 6 bases and 6 bases respectively, with 12 bases between them. The CDR3 consists of 13 residues.

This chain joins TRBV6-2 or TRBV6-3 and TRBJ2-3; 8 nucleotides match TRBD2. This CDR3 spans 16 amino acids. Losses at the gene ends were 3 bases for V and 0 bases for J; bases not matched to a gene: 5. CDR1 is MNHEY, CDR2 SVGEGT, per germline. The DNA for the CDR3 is TGTGCCAGCAGTTATCGCCGGGGGGGAAGCACAGATACGCAGTATTTT. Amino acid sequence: CASSYRRGGSTDTQYF.

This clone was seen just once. The DNA of the CDR3 is TGTGCCAGCAGCTTAGTCGGGACCGGGACAGAGTCCCTTGGCTACACCTTC. The encoded protein is CASSLVGTGTESLGYTF. The chain links TRBV7-8 to TRBJ1-2, with 7 bases that match TRBD1. The ends lost 1 base at V and 7 bases at J; junction bases unmatched: 15. The CDR3 spans 17 residues. Germline V gives CDR1 SGHVS, CDR2 FQNEAQ.

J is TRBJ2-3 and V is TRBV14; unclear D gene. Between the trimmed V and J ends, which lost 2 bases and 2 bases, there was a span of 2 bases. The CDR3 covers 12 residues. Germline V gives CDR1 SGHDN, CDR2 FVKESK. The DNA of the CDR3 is TGTGCCAGCAGCCAACTCACAGATACGCAGTATTTT. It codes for CASSQLTDTQYF.

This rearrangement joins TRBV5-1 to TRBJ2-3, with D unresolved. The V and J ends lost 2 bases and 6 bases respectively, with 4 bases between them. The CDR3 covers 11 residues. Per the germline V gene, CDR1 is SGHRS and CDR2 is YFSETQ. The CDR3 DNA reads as TGCGCCAGCAGCTTAGTGGATACGCAGTATTTT. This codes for CASSLVDTQYF.

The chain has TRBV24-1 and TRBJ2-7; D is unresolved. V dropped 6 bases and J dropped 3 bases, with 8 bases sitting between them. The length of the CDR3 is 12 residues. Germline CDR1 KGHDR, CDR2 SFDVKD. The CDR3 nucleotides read TGTGCCACCAGTCCAGGCCTCTACGAGCAGTACTTC. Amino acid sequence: CATSPGLYEQYF.

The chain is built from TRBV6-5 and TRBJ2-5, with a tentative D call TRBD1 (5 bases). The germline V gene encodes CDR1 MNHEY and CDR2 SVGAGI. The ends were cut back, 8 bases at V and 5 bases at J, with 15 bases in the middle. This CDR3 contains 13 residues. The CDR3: CASQGGGLETQYF. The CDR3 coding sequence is TGTGCCAGCCAGGGTGGTGGGCTGGAGACCCAGTACTTC.